This T cell receptor beta chain was obtained from a study of T cell repertoires in cytomegalovirus infection. Study-wide context: TCR beta signatures that were public indicated CMV infection and matching HLA type.

In germline, CDR1 is MGHRA, CDR2 YSYEKL. The CDR3 has 14 residues. For this clonotype: Its antigen remains unidentified. One end of the junction does not line up with germline, which may come from a read error.

TCRdb processed the reads anew with MiXCR; each CDR3 protein has one entry. The sample carries some 900,000 distinct CDR3 sequences, 30% to 35% recorded once. General study findings and limits: HLA-C-restricted, CMV-specific TCR beta clonotypes were dominant ex vivo. CMV carriers with the relevant HLA were identified by cumulative public TCR beta family frequency.

This sequence originates from a human donor in good health (CMV status not recorded). Some clones in this sample may be carry-over from other donors' samples. The specimen comprised cultured CD8+ T cells from PBMCs, sampled from culture after CMV antigen stimulation. This chain connects TRBV4-1 to TRBJ1-2; D gene unclear. The CDR3 protein is CASSQGRPNYGCTF. The CDR3 DNA reads as TGCGCCAGCAGCCAAGGCCGGCCTAACTATGGCTGCACCTTC.